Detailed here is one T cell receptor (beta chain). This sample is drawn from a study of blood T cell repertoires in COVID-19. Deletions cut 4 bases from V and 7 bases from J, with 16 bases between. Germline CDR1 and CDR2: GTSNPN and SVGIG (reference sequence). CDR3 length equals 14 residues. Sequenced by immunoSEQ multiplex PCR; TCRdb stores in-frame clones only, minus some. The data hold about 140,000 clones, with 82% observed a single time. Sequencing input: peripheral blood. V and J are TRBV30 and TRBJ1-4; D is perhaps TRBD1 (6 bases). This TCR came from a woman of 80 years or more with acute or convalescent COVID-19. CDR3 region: CAWNERGLGEKLFF. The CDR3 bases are TGTGCCTGGAATGAGCGGGGGCTGGGTGAAAAACTGTTTTTT.